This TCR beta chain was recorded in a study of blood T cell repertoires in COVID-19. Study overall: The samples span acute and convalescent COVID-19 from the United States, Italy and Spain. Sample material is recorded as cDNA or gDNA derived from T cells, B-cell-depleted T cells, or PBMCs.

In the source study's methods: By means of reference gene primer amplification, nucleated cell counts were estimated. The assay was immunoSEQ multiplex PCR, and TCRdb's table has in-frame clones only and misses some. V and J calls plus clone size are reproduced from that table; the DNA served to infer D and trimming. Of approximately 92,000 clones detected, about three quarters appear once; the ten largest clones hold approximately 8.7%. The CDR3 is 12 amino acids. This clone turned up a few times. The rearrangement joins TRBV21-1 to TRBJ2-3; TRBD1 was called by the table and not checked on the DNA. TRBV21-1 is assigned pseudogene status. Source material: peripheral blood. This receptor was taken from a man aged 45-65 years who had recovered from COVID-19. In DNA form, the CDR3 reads TGTGCCAGCAGCACAAGCACAGATACGCAGTATTTT. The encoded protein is CASSTSTDTQYF.